These T cell receptor beta chains were read from a single sample in a study of sequential checkpoint blockade in melanoma. The data were produced by immunoSEQ multiplex PCR, yet TCRdb's version contains in-frame clones alone and is incomplete. The sample records about 21,000 clones, around 27% being singletons. The material sequenced was tumor tissue (inferred from file names), taken from a patient given nivolumab and ipilimumab in sequence. These receptors were obtained from a human donor with melanoma. Each CDR3 is given with its conserved first and last residue. D genes are given only for firm matches. Not all rows give a size; the values are once, few, many and, for expanded clones, a class.

TRBJ1-5	NA	medium-sized	TRBV18	CASSPPQHENQPQHF	TGTGCCAGCTCACCACCGCAGCACGAGAATCAGCCCCAGCATTTT
TRBJ2-3	TRBD2	NA	TRBV5-1	CASSLGTGGNTDTQYF	TGCGCCAGCAGCTTGGGAACGGGAGGTAACACAGATACGCAGTATTTT
TRBJ2-4	NA	NA	TRBV6-8	CASSYVVTGIQYF	TGTGCCAGCAGTTATGTGGTAACCGGCATTCAGTACTTC
TRBJ2-1	NA	few	TRBV18	CASSPWAGVPFNNEQFF	TGTGCCAGCTCACCCTGGGCAGGGGTCCCTTTTAACAATGAGCAGTTCTTC
TRBJ2-7	NA	NA	TRBV28	CASSWALVGREQYF	TGTGCCAGCAGTTGGGCCTTGGTGGGCCGTGAGCAGTACTTC
TRBJ2-1	NA	few	TRBV11-3	CASSGGRNSYNEQFF	TGTGCCAGCAGCGGAGGAAGGAACTCCTACAATGAGCAGTTCTTC
TRBJ2-2	NA	NA	TRBV11-3	CASGRAQNTGELFF	TGTGCCAGCGGCCGGGCCCAGAACACCGGGGAGCTGTTTTTT
TRBJ2-7	NA	few	TRBV5-2	CASTLTGTASYEQYF	TGTGCCAGCACCTTGACCGGGACAGCCTCCTACGAGCAGTACTTC
TRBJ2-1	TRBD2	few	TRBV18	CASSPGGGNNEQFF	TGTGCCAGCTCACCAGGCGGGGGTAACAATGAGCAGTTCTTC
TRBJ2-6	TRBD2	NA	TRBV6-8	CASSYSGRGTLVLTF	TGTGCCAGCAGTTACTCGGGGAGGGGTACCCTGGTCCTGACTTTC
TRBJ1-1	NA	NA	TRBV28	CASSLTPLWVGGTEAFF	TGTGCCAGCAGCCTAACCCCGCTTTGGGTTGGGGGCACTGAAGCTTTCTTT
TRBJ1-5	TRBD1	many	TRBV6-8	CATQGGYSNQPQHF	TGTGCCACTCAGGGGGGGTATAGCAATCAGCCCCAGCATTTT
TRBJ1-6	NA	NA	TRBV6-8	CASSLSSQGSPLHF	TGTGCCAGCAGTCTTAGTAGCCAGGGTTCACCCCTCCACTTT
TRBJ2-7	NA	few	TRBV18	CASSPTRYYEQYF	TGTGCCAGCTCACCAACAAGGTACTACGAGCAGTACTTC
TRBJ1-6	NA	few	TRBV7-4	CASSLYGTLTLNSPLHF	TGTGCCAGCAGCTTATATGGAACACTCACTTTAAATTCACCCCTCCACTTT
TRBJ2-1	TRBD2	NA	TRBV6-8	CASSSAGGPLIYRNEQFF	TGTGCCAGCAGTTCAGCGGGAGGGCCGCTCATTTATCGCAATGAGCAGTTCTTC
TRBJ2-3	TRBD1	NA	TRBV4-1	CASSRTDRGMETDTQYF	TGCGCCAGCAGCCGTACGGACAGGGGAATGGAGACAGATACGCAGTATTTT
TRBJ1-2	TRBD1	few	TRBV28	CASSSGTGATNYGYTF	TGTGCCAGCAGTTCCGGGACAGGGGCCACCAACTATGGCTACACCTTC
TRBJ2-7	TRBD2	few	TRBV6-8	CASGTSGYYEQYF	TGTGCCAGCGGGACTAGCGGGTACTACGAGCAGTACTTC
TRBJ2-3	TRBD2	few	TRBV9	CASSLISGGRTDTQYF	TGTGCCAGCAGTCTCATTAGCGGGGGGAGGACAGATACGCAGTATTTT
TRBJ1-2	TRBD1	few	TRBV19	CASRMDRGTYGYTF	TGTGCCAGTAGGATGGACAGGGGAACATATGGCTACACCTTC
TRBJ2-7	TRBD2	NA	TRBV5-1	CASSGGRGDDEQYF	TGCGCCAGCAGCGGGGGACGGGGGGATGACGAGCAGTACTTC
TRBJ2-3	NA	few	TRBV6-8	CASSYSTAEYTDTQYF	TGTGCCAGCAGTTACTCGACGGCAGAGTACACAGATACGCAGTATTTT
TRBJ2-1	TRBD2	few	TRBV6-4	CASSYSSASGLPGGQFF	TGTGCCAGCAGTTACTCTTCGGCTAGCGGGCTCCCCGGGGGGCAGTTCTTC
TRBJ2-7	NA	NA	TRBV19	CASSGPYDEQYF	TGTGCCAGTAGTGGTCCTTACGACGAGCAGTACTTC
TRBJ1-1	TRBD1	NA	TRBV19	CASSIGRGKDEAFF	TGTGCCAGTAGTATAGGCAGGGGGAAGGATGAAGCTTTCTTT
TRBJ2-3	TRBD1	NA	TRBV29-1	CSVRSSGQSTDTQYF	TGCAGCGTTCGCTCCTCGGGACAGAGCACAGATACGCAGTATTTT
TRBJ2-1	NA	NA	TRBV28	CASRTEEGDNEQFF	TGTGCCAGCAGGACCGAGGAGGGGGACAATGAGCAGTTCTTC
TRBJ1-6	NA	NA	TRBV30	CAWSVGARSPLHF	TGTGCCTGGAGTGTGGGGGCACGGTCACCCCTCCACTTT
TRBJ2-2	NA	NA	TRBV2	CASSRDLAAAGELFF	TGTGCCAGCAGTAGGGACTTGGCAGCGGCCGGGGAGCTGTTTTTT
TRBJ2-7	NA	few	TRBV6-4	CASSRTEPYEQYF	TGTGCCAGCAGTAGGACGGAACCCTACGAGCAGTACTTC
TRBJ1-5	TRBD1	few	TRBV28	CASSFQGGFQPQHF	TGTGCCAGCAGTTTTCAAGGGGGCTTTCAGCCCCAGCATTTT
TRBJ2-1	TRBD1	NA	TRBV6-7	CASSPTGNLYNEQFF	TGTGCCAGCAGCCCGACAGGGAACCTCTACAATGAGCAGTTCTTC
TRBJ1-1	TRBD1	NA	TRBV6-8	CASSRNPGQKNTEAFF	TGTGCCAGCAGCCGCAACCCGGGACAGAAGAACACTGAAGCTTTCTTT
TRBJ2-7	TRBD1	few	TRBV11-3	CASSGTGGTYEQYF	TGTGCCAGCAGCGGGACAGGGGGCACCTACGAGCAGTACTTC
TRBJ1-4	TRBD1	NA	TRBV10-3	CAISESVTQGEKLFF	TGTGCCATCAGTGAGTCCGTAACACAGGGGGAAAAACTGTTTTTT
TRBJ2-3	NA	NA	TRBV6-8	CASSPGGGTDTQYF	TGTGCCAGCAGTCCAGGGGGGGGGACAGATACGCAGTATTTT
TRBJ2-7	NA	few	TRBV28	CASSSRAFDSYEQYF	TGTGCCAGCAGTTCCAGGGCCTTCGACTCCTACGAGCAGTACTTC
TRBJ1-6	NA	few	TRBV11-3	CASSLVGGGGRSPLHF	TGTGCCAGCAGCTTAGTTGGAGGGGGTGGACGGTCACCCCTCCACTTT
TRBJ1-1	NA	NA	TRBV6-8	CASTRPFDTEAFF	TGTGCCAGCACCCGCCCCTTCGACACTGAAGCTTTCTTT
TRBJ1-4	TRBD1	medium-sized	TRBV28	CASRESGTGGEKLFF	TGTGCCAGCAGAGAATCCGGGACAGGGGGAGAAAAACTGTTTTTT
TRBJ2-1	NA	NA	TRBV7-2	CASSLMGNDEQFF	TGTGCCAGCAGCTTAATGGGGAACGACGAGCAGTTCTTC
TRBJ2-1	NA	NA	TRBV11-3	CASSLTESYNEQFF	TGTGCCAGCAGCTTGACGGAATCCTACAATGAGCAGTTCTTC
TRBJ2-6	TRBD1	NA	TRBV19	CASRGQGAGANVLTF	TGTGCCAGTAGAGGACAGGGGGCTGGGGCCAACGTCCTGACTTTC